The present entry profiles one T cell receptor beta chain with its context. Its antigen is not known. Being one base from a much bigger clone, this may be a read error. Template for every sorted-subset replicate PCR totaled roughly 210 ng DNA, approximately 30,000 T cell genomes. Using immunoSEQ multiplex PCR, the repertoire was profiled, and TCRdb retains in-frame clones only, with some absent. The table has about 1.1 million clones, 77% seen once; the top ten hold 0.7% to 0.95%. There were no recent acute infections or vaccinations among the donors, who were healthy HIV-negative adults. CDR3 length: 13 amino acids. Per the germline V gene, CDR1 is SGHAT and CDR2 is FQNNGV. This entry comes from a study of shared clonotypes between healthy human individuals. Whole-study findings and limits: Naive CD4 clonotypes were shared across a few donors at around 5%.

The sequence was obtained from a man between 18 and 29 years old in good health. Some clones in this sample may be carry-over from other donors' samples. Sample: memory CD4+ T cells from PBMCs. The subset: CD45RA-negative fraction. The chain is built from TRBV11-2 and TRBJ1-1; D uncertain. The CDR3 here is CARSLGSPTEAFF. The CDR3 DNA sequence: TGTGCCAGAAGCTTAGGGTCCCCCACTGAAGCTTTCTTT.